A selection of T cell receptor beta chains follows, all from one sample in a study of multiple sclerosis patients with progressive multifocal leukoencephalopathy. TCRdb's copy holds only in-frame clones and misses some; the assay was immunoSEQ multiplex PCR. The data contain roughly 34,000 clones, 87% of them singletons. This material consisted of PBMCs, taken from a patient treated with natalizumab. These receptors were taken from a human donor with progressive multifocal leukoencephalopathy. Each CDR3 is given with its conserved first and last residue. Fields, in order: J gene, V gene, clone size, D gene, CDR3 DNA, CDR3 protein. D genes are given only for firm matches. Not every row has a clone size; where given, it reads once, few, many or a size class.

TRBJ2-1 TRBV11-3 - - TGTGCCAGCAGTTCAGGGCCCCTCAATGAGCAGTTCTTC CASSSGPLNEQFF
TRBJ2-1 TRBV14 once - TGTGCCAGCAGCCTGGCTCTAGGGGCCTCGAATGAGCAGTTCTTC CASSLALGASNEQFF
TRBJ1-2 TRBV19 - TRBD1 TGTGCCAGTAGAGGACAGGGGGACGGCTATGGCTACACCTTC CASRGQGDGYGYTF
TRBJ1-5 TRBV6-6 - - TGTGCCAGCGGGGGAACGCCCCAGCATTTT CASGGTPQHF
TRBJ2-1 TRBV11-3 once - TGTGCCAGCAGCTTAGAGGGGGTCAGTCGGGATGAGCAGTTCTTC CASSLEGVSRDEQFF
TRBJ2-5 TRBV7-2 - - TGTGCCAGCAGCTTAGGCGGGCGCCCGGAAGAGACCCAGTACTTC CASSLGGRPEETQYF
TRBJ2-7 TRBV5-4 - - TGTGCCAGCAGCATACCGGGCTACGAGCAGTACTTC CASSIPGYEQYF
TRBJ1-4 TRBV7-6 - TRBD1 TGTGCCAGCAGCCTAACAGGGGGCAATGAAAAACTGTTTTTT CASSLTGGNEKLFF
TRBJ2-3 TRBV9 - - TGTGCCAGCAGCCCGGAGGGAGTTCGAACAGATACGCAGTATTTT CASSPEGVRTDTQYF
TRBJ2-7 TRBV28 - - TGTGCCAGCGCCTGGAGGTCTTACGAGCAGTACTTC CASAWRSYEQYF
TRBJ1-3 TRBV4-1 - TRBD1 TGCGCCAGCAGCCTTCAGACAGGGGGATTCTCCGGAAACACCATATATTTT CASSLQTGGFSGNTIYF
TRBJ2-7 TRBV5-1 - - TGCGCCAGCAGCCCTGCCGGGGACCCGTCCTACGAGCAGTACTTC CASSPAGDPSYEQYF
TRBJ1-2 TRBV5-6 - - TGTGCCAGCAGCTTGGTAGGACAGTCTCTCTATGGCTACACCTTC CASSLVGQSLYGYTF
TRBJ2-5 TRBV30 - TRBD1 TGTGCCTGGAGATCGGACAGGGGCCAAGAGACCCAGTACTTC CAWRSDRGQETQYF
TRBJ2-5 TRBV7-9 - TRBD2 TGTGCCAGCAGCTTTGGACTAGCGGGAACCCAAGAGACCCAGTACTTC CASSFGLAGTQETQYF
TRBJ2-1 TRBV18 - - TGTGCCAGCTCACCACCGACCTCCGGGGCAACCTCCTACAATGAGCAGTTCTTC CASSPPTSGATSYNEQFF
TRBJ1-1 TRBV6-1 few - TGTGCCAGCAGTGGTGGACCGCACGCGAGCACTGAAGCTTTCTTT CASSGGPHASTEAFF
TRBJ2-7 TRBV5-4 few - TGTGCCAGCAGCCTAGATCCGACAGGTACGATATACGAGCAGTACTTC CASSLDPTGTIYEQYF
TRBJ1-3 TRBV19 few - TGTGCCAGTAGTATCGGGAACAGGGATTCTGGAAACACCATATATTTT CASSIGNRDSGNTIYF
TRBJ2-7 TRBV19 few TRBD2 TGTGCCAGTAGTAGGCTGACTAGCGGGAGGTCCTACGAGCAGTACTTC CASSRLTSGRSYEQYF
TRBJ1-1 TRBV7-9 - - TGTGCCAGCAGATTATCTAGACCCACTGAAGCTTTCTTT CASRLSRPTEAFF
TRBJ2-7 TRBV28 - TRBD1 TGTGCCAGCAGTCCCCAGGGGGAAAGCTCCTACGAGCAGTACTTC CASSPQGESSYEQYF
TRBJ1-1 TRBV7-9 few - TGTGCCAGCAGCTCCCCATTGGGGGTGAACACTGAAGCTTTCTTT CASSSPLGVNTEAFF
TRBJ2-7 TRBV27 once - TGTGCCAGCCGAAAGGGGATCTACGAGCAGTACTTC CASRKGIYEQYF